A selection of T cell receptor beta chains follows, all from one sample in a study of OX40 agonist ivuxolimab in advanced cancers. TCRdb's copy holds only in-frame clones and misses some; the assay was immunoSEQ multiplex PCR. The sample holds tens of thousands of clones, 80% to 90% seen once. The sample in question was CD4+ or CD8+ T cells sorted from blood, obtained in a trial of the OX40 agonist ivuxolimab. The receptors here all came from an adult with an advanced solid tumor such as melanoma, head and neck, liver or kidney cancer. The CDR3 runs from the conserved cysteine through the conserved F or W. The D gene is left open where the match is weak. Clone size is not always given. Where it is, it says once, few, many or a class for expanded clones.

j_call v_call clone_size cdr3_length d_call cdr3_aa cdr3_nt
TRBJ1-1 TRBV7-4 NA 10 NA CASPDGEAFF TGTGCCAGCCCCGACGGTGAAGCTTTCTTT
TRBJ1-6 TRBV6-6 NA 15 NA CASSYSTRFDSPLHF TGTGCCAGCAGTTACTCGACAAGGTTCGATTCACCCCTCCACTTT
TRBJ2-7 TRBV18 NA 15 TRBD1 CASSRTTGYSYEQYF TGTGCCAGCTCACGCACGACAGGGTACTCCTACGAGCAGTACTTC
TRBJ1-3 TRBV7-2 few 13 NA CASSRGRGNTIYF TGTGCCAGCAGCAGGGGACGCGGAAACACCATATATTTT
TRBJ2-4 TRBV2 once 14 NA CASSPGIAKNIQYF TGTGCCAGCAGCCCGGGGATAGCCAAAAACATTCAGTACTTC
TRBJ2-7 TRBV19 medium-sized 11 NA CATSRYHEQYF TGTGCCACCTCTAGGTACCACGAGCAGTACTTC
TRBJ2-3 TRBV5-1 NA 15 TRBD2 CASSLASGSADTQYF TGCGCCAGCAGCTTGGCTAGCGGGAGTGCAGATACGCAGTATTTT
TRBJ2-3 TRBV6-5 NA 15 TRBD2 CASTPSTSGSTPQYF TGTGCCAGCACCCCCAGCACTAGCGGGAGTACCCCGCAGTATTTT
TRBJ1-5 TRBV29-1 NA 13 NA CSVVDSTNQPQHF TGCAGCGTTGTAGATAGTACAAATCAGCCCCAGCATTTT
TRBJ1-2 TRBV19 NA 15 NA CASSLRLGRGGDYTF TGTGCCAGTAGTCTTAGGCTCGGCCGGGGCGGTGACTACACCTTC
TRBJ1-6 TRBV5-6 NA 17 TRBD1 CASSLGQASSYNSPLHF TGTGCCAGCAGCTTAGGACAGGCGAGCTCCTATAATTCACCCCTCCACTTT
TRBJ1-1 TRBV4-3 NA 15 NA CASSQVLPGDTEAFF TGCGCCAGCAGCCAAGTGCTTCCAGGAGACACTGAAGCTTTCTTT
TRBJ1-1 TRBV12-5 NA 14 NA CASGLLLRGTEAFF TGTGCTAGTGGTTTGTTACTTAGGGGCACTGAAGCTTTCTTT
TRBJ1-1 TRBV11-2 NA 14 NA CASSLRDYITEAFF TGTGCCAGCAGCTTACGGGATTACATCACTGAAGCTTTCTTT
TRBJ1-2 TRBV27 NA 16 NA CASSLSTVRGGGGYTF TGTGCCAGCAGTTTATCCACAGTGCGAGGAGGTGGTGGCTACACCTTC
TRBJ2-3 TRBV9 once 11 NA CASSVGDTQYF TGTGCCAGCAGCGTCGGGGATACGCAGTATTTT
TRBJ2-2 TRBV10-3 NA 13 NA CAIRSSGTGELFF TGTGCCATCAGATCGTCTGGAACCGGGGAGCTGTTTTTT
TRBJ2-7 TRBV7-6 NA 16 TRBD1 CASSLDPGTGGGEQYF TGTGCCAGCAGCTTAGATCCCGGGACAGGGGGCGGTGAGCAGTACTTC
TRBJ1-4 TRBV7-9 NA 16 TRBD1 CASSPWDSATNEKLFF TGTGCCAGCAGCCCCTGGGACAGCGCAACTAATGAAAAACTGTTTTTT
TRBJ2-1 TRBV7-9 NA 16 TRBD2 CASGLAERGAPGEQFF TGTGCCAGCGGACTCGCGGAGCGGGGGGCCCCCGGTGAGCAGTTCTTC
TRBJ2-4 TRBV5-6 once 15 NA CASSLAPGQSHIQYF TGTGCCAGCAGCTTGGCGCCGGGACAATCACACATTCAGTACTTC
TRBJ2-1 TRBV7-9 NA 15 TRBD2 CASSLAGLGSDEQFF TGTGCCAGCAGCCTAGCGGGTCTGGGCAGCGATGAGCAGTTCTTC
TRBJ2-7 TRBV12-5 few 15 TRBD1 CASGNLRQGHYEQYF TGTGCTAGTGGAAACCTCCGACAGGGCCACTACGAGCAGTACTTC
TRBJ2-5 TRBV4-2 NA 16 TRBD2 CASSQGTSGNQETQYF TGTGCCAGCAGCCAAGGGACTAGCGGGAACCAAGAGACCCAGTACTTC
TRBJ2-3 TRBV4-1 NA 14 TRBD1 CASSGTGFTDTQYF TGCGCCAGCTCCGGGACAGGGTTCACAGATACGCAGTATTTT
TRBJ2-3 TRBV7-9 NA 14 TRBD2 CASSWGLGTDTQYF TGTGCCAGCAGCTGGGGACTAGGGACAGATACGCAGTATTTT
TRBJ1-2 TRBV6-6 NA 13 NA CASSQQTNYGYTF TGTGCCAGCAGTCAACAGACTAACTATGGCTACACCTTC
TRBJ2-7 TRBV10-1 NA 16 TRBD2 CASSGLGLAENYEQYF TGCGCCAGCAGTGGGCTCGGACTAGCGGAAAACTACGAGCAGTACTTC
TRBJ2-2 TRBV6-5 NA 14 NA CASSRDFNTGELFF TGTGCCAGCAGTCGGGACTTCAACACCGGGGAGCTGTTTTTT
TRBJ1-3 TRBV4-3 once 15 NA CASSQDREVGNTIYF TGCGCCAGCAGCCAAGACAGGGAGGTCGGAAACACCATATATTTT
TRBJ2-7 TRBV7-9 NA 15 TRBD2 CASSPGLAGVYEQYF TGTGCCAGCAGCCCCGGTCTAGCGGGAGTCTACGAGCAGTACTTC
TRBJ1-2 TRBV7-5 NA 14 NA CARSGRVRNYGYTF TGTGCCAGAAGCGGCAGGGTCAGGAACTATGGCTACACCTTC
TRBJ1-1 TRBV5-6 NA 16 NA CASSWSGSWEEDEAFF TGTGCCAGCAGCTGGTCAGGGTCTTGGGAGGAGGATGAAGCTTTCTTT
TRBJ2-7 TRBV7-2 few 14 TRBD2 CASSSGLAFAEQYF TGTGCCAGCAGCTCGGGACTAGCGTTCGCCGAGCAGTACTTC
TRBJ1-1 TRBV7-2 NA 12 TRBD1 CASSQTGGIAFF TGTGCCAGCAGCCAGACAGGGGGCATAGCTTTCTTT
TRBJ1-2 TRBV6-4 NA 13 NA CASSDTGGNGYTF TGTGCCAGCAGTGACACAGGAGGGAATGGCTACACCTTC
TRBJ1-5 TRBV6-5 NA 14 TRBD1 CASSEQGANQPQHF TGTGCCAGCAGTGAGCAGGGGGCAAATCAGCCCCAGCATTTT
TRBJ1-1 TRBV9 NA 13 NA CASSPFGETEAFF TGTGCCAGCAGCCCATTTGGCGAGACTGAAGCTTTCTTT
TRBJ1-6 TRBV11-1 NA 18 TRBD1 CASSQDRRSSSYNSPLHF TGTGCCAGCAGTCAGGACAGGAGGTCGAGCTCCTATAATTCACCCCTCCACTTT
TRBJ2-3 TRBV4-2 few 18 TRBD2 CASSQVVGGTRRGDTQYF TGTGCCAGCAGCCAAGTGGTGGGAGGGACCAGGAGGGGAGATACGCAGTATTTT
TRBJ1-1 TRBV4-3 once 15 TRBD1 CASSLRQGLNTEAFF TGCGCCAGCAGCCTAAGACAGGGGTTGAACACTGAAGCTTTCTTT
TRBJ1-1 TRBV6-4 few 12 NA CASRGRNTEAFF TGTGCCAGCAGGGGGAGGAACACTGAAGCTTTCTTT
TRBJ2-1 TRBV29-1 NA 13 NA CSHLGLNYNEQFF TGCAGCCATTTGGGCCTTAACTACAATGAGCAGTTCTTC
TRBJ1-1 TRBV6-5 medium-sized 13 NA CASSGDMNTEAFF TGTGCCAGCAGTGGGGACATGAACACTGAAGCTTTCTTT
TRBJ1-2 TRBV5-1 NA 15 NA CASSQDRRTDYGYTF TGCGCCAGCAGCCAAGATCGAAGGACCGACTATGGCTACACCTTC
TRBJ1-1 TRBV7-9 few 14 NA CASSWKRRDTEAFF TGTGCCAGCAGTTGGAAGCGGAGGGACACTGAAGCTTTCTTT
TRBJ2-7 TRBV4-3 NA 16 TRBD1 CASSRETGQVIYEQYF TGCGCCAGCAGCCGGGAAACGGGACAGGTTATCTACGAGCAGTACTTC
TRBJ1-1 TRBV4-2 NA 14 NA CASSQGEVNTEAFF TGTGCCAGCAGCCAAGGGGAGGTGAACACTGAAGCTTTCTTT
TRBJ2-2 TRBV5-3 NA 22 NA CARSLYTYRDKAWGILAGELFF TGTGCCAGAAGCTTGTACACCTATAGGGACAAGGCATGGGGGATTTTGGCCGGGGAGCTGTTTTTT
TRBJ1-6 TRBV19 NA 14 TRBD1 CASSIGDRASPLHF TGTGCCAGTAGTATTGGGGACAGGGCCTCACCCCTCCACTTT
TRBJ1-2 TRBV18 NA 14 TRBD1 CASSPGQGPYGYTF TGTGCCAGCTCACCGGGACAGGGCCCCTATGGCTACACCTTC
TRBJ1-5 TRBV7-2 NA 14 NA CASSLSQDNQPQHF TGTGCCAGCAGCTTAAGCCAGGACAATCAGCCCCAGCATTTT
TRBJ2-1 TRBV11-2 NA 16 TRBD2 CASSHTQAGAYDEQFF TGTGCCAGCAGCCACACTCAAGCGGGAGCGTACGATGAGCAGTTCTTC
TRBJ1-1 TRBV7-9 NA 13 TRBD1 CASSFDRGDPPFF TGTGCCAGCAGCTTCGACAGGGGAGACCCTCCTTTCTTT
TRBJ1-2 TRBV30 once 13 NA CACLAGTNYGYTF TGTGCCTGCCTAGCCGGGACTAACTATGGCTACACCTTC